This T cell receptor (beta chain) is from a study of blood T cell dynamics during melanoma immunotherapy (dated by TCRdb to 2019 to 2021). About the study as a whole: All patients had metastatic melanoma and were given first-line pembrolizumab or nivolumab plus ipilimumab as standard of care in the United Kingdom. To find early correlates of response, peripheral T cell receptor repertoires were profiled in metastatic melanoma patients before and after one cycle of checkpoint inhibitor therapy. The training cohort consisted of consecutive patients, while an additional independent group of patients from the same centre was pooled to form an external validation set.

The CDR3, from cysteine to phenylalanine, totals 14 residues. This entry keeps only the CDR3 DNA: 42 bases, framed from base 1. The time point label of this sample denotes: pre-treatment baseline. Blood samples were taken at two points: before treatment (T0) and at week 3 (W3), which came after the first cycle of checkpoint blockade. Except for a couple of patients with rapid clinical progression, response was assessed 12 weeks after the first infusion by RECIST 1.1; disease control meant complete response, partial response or stable disease. Patients with prior systemic cancer treatment, concomitant immunosuppressant therapy or synchronous other active malignancies were excluded. To track both circulating cells and T cell turnover, TCR beta was sequenced from bulk PBMC as well as from plasma cell-free DNA. PBMC were isolated from blood with Lymphoprep and SepMate tubes, followed by red cell lysis. QIAamp DNA Blood Mini kits were used to extract DNA from PBMC and sorted T cell subsets.

Points on this clone: It lacks a known antigen. No much larger clone exists at a distance of one base, and base qualities are not known.

General study outcomes and caveats: A bifurcated reorganization of the PBMC repertoire at W3, with increased clonality or increased diversity, was observed in patients who later achieved disease control, unlike in progressors. The study was unable to establish whether the T cell clones driving the repertoire changes were melanoma-specific or instead reflected general immune activation. The relatively small sample size was acknowledged as a potential limitation on generalization of the results.

Every bulk PBMC sample had a fixed 350 ng of DNA loaded. TCR beta CDR3 sequences were amplified from genomic DNA using the immunoSEQ TCRb Assay kit according to manufacturer instructions. The KAPA Library Quantification Kit for Illumina platforms was used to quantify pooled libraries by qPCR. Pooled libraries were sequenced on an Illumina NextSeq 500, clustered at roughly 0.55-1.1 pM. The paper's processing steps were these. TCR data were analyzed using immunoSEQ ANALYZER and the R LymphoSeq package. A rearrangement efficiency score was calculated as productive divided by the sum of productive and non-productive CDR3 sequences. Clonality was measured with the Gini coefficient and diversity with the Renyi index at alpha=1, and both measures were compared pairwise between timepoints within each patient. Clonal relatedness used an edit distance of 3, and repertoire similarity used the Bhattacharyya coefficient, both computed in LymphoSeq. To classify response, a linear discriminant analysis based on week-3 changes in clonality and diversity was built with the R MASS and caret packages. This immuneACCESS table, as held by TCRdb, lists in-frame sequences with V and J called but not all clones. Of the missing ones, under half trace to an unresolved V gene in checked studies; the others have no known cause. For V, J and clone size, that table is used; D and trimming come from the DNA. A total of 8,000 to 10,000 clones appear in this sample, about 90% of them only once. The ten largest clones take up roughly a third of the sample.

This clonotype was sampled from a human donor with melanoma. The rearranged segments are TRBV21-1 and TRBJ2-4; the table's D call of TRBD1 was not tested on the DNA. TRBV21-1 is reported as a pseudogene. Sequenced here: blood, sampled from a patient treated with checkpoint blockade. The DNA is as follows: TGTGCCAGCAGCGCCCCGGGACAGGCAAACATTCAGTACTTC. It translates as CASSAPGQANIQYF.